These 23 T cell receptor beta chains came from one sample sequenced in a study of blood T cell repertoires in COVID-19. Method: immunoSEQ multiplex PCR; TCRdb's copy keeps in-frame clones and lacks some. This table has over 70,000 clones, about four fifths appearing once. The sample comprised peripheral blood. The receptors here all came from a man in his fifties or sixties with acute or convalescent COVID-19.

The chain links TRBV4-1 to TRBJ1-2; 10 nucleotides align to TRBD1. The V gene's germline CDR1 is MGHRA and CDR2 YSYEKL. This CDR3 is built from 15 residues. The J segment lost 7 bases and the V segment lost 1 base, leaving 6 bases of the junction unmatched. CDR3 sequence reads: CASSQAGQGRLGYTF. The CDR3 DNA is TGCGCCAGCAGCCAAGCGGGACAGGGGCGGCTTGGCTACACCTTC.

The CDR3 sequence: CASSSTQAGNTIYF. The CDR3 nucleotides are TGTGCCAGCAGCTCTACCCAGGCCGGAAACACCATATATTTT. The chain uses TRBV28 and TRBJ1-3; D is unresolved. Trimming removed 6 bases at V and 4 bases at J, with 13 bases between. Germline V gene lookup returns CDR1 MDHEN and CDR2 SYDVKM. CDR3 length: 14 amino acids.

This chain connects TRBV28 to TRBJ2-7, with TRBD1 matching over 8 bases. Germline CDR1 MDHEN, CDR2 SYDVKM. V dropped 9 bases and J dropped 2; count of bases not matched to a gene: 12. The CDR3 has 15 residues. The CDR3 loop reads CASRATGTGAYEQYF. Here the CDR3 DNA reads TGTGCCAGTAGGGCGACCGGGACAGGAGCCTACGAGCAGTACTTC.

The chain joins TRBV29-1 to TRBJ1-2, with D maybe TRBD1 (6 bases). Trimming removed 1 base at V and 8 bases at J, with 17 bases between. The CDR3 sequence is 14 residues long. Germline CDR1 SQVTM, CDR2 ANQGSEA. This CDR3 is CSVEVPYRAEGYTF. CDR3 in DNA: TGCAGCGTTGAAGTCCCCTACAGGGCTGAAGGCTACACCTTC.

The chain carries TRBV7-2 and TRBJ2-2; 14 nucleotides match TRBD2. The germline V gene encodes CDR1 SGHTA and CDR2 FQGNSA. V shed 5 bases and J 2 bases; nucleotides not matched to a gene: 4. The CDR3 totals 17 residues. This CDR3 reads CASSGGLAGVNTGELFF. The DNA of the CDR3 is TGTGCCAGCAGCGGGGGACTAGCGGGAGTTAACACCGGGGAGCTGTTTTTT.

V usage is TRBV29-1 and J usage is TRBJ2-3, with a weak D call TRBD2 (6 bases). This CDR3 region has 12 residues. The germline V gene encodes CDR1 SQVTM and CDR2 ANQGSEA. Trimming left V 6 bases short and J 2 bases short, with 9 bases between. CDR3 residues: CSVGGLTDTQYF. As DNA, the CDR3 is TGCAGCGTGGGGGGACTCACAGATACGCAGTATTTT.

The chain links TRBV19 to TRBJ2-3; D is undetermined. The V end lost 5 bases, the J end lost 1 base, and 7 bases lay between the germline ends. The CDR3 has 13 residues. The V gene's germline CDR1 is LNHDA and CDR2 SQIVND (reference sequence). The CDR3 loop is CASSVSGTDTQYF. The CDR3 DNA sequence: TGTGCCAGTAGTGTCTCAGGCACAGATACGCAGTATTTT.

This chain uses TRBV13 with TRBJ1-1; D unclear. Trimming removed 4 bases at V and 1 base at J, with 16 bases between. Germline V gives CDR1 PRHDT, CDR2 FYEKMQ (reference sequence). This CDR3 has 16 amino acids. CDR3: CASSSQSRGWNTEAFF. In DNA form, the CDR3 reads TGTGCCAGCAGCTCACAATCCCGAGGGTGGAACACTGAAGCTTTCTTT. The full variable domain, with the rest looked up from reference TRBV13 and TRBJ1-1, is AAGVIQSPRHLIKEKRETATLKCYPIPRHDTVYWYQQGPGQDPQFLISFYEKMQSDKGSIPDRFSAQQFSDYHSELNMSSLELGDSALYFCASSSQSRGWNTEAFFGQGTRLTVV.

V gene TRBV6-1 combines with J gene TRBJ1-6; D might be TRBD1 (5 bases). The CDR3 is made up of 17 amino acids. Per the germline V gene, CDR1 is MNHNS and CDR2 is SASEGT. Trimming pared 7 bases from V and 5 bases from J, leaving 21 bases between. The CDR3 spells CASNDRGVVYNNSPLHF. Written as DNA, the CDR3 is TGTGCCAGCAATGATCGGGGGGTGGTTTATAATAATTCACCCCTCCACTTT.

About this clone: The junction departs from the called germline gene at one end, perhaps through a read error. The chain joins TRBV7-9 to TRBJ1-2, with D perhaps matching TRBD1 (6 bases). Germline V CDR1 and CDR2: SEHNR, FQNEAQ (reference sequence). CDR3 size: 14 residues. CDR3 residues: CASTPDSRIGGGAF. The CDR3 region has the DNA TGTGCCAGCACCCCGGACAGCCGAATAGGCGGTGGGGCCTTC.

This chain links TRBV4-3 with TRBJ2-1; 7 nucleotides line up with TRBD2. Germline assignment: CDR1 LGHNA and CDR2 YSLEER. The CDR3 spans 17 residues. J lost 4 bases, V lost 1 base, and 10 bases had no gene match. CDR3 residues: CASSQGLGGVRYNEQFF. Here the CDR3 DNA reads TGCGCCAGCAGCCAAGGGTTGGGGGGGGTCCGTTACAATGAGCAGTTCTTC.

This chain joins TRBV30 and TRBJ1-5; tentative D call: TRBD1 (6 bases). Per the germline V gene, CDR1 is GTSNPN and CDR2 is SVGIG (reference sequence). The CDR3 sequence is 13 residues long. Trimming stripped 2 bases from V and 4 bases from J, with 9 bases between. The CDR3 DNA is TGTGCCTGGAGTCGGGGACAAAATCAGCCCCAGCATTTT. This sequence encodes CAWSRGQNQPQHF. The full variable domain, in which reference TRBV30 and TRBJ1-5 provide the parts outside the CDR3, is SQTIHQWPATLVQPVGSPLSLECTVEGTSNPNLYWYRQAAGRGLQLLFYSVGIGQISSEVPQNLSASRPQDRQFILSSKKLLLSDSGFYLCAWSRGQNQPQHFGDGTRLSIL.

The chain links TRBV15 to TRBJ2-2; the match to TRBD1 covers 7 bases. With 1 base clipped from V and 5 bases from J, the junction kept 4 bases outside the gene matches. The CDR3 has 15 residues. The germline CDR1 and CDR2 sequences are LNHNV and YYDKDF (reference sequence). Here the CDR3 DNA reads TGTGCCACCAGCAGAGGACAGGGAAGGACCGGGGAGCTGTTTTTT. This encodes CATSRGQGRTGELFF.

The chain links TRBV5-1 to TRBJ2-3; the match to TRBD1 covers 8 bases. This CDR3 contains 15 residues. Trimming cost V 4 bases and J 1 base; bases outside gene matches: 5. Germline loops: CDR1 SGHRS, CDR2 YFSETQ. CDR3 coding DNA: TGCGCCAGCAGCGTCAGGGGGCAAGGCACAGATACGCAGTATTTT. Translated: CASSVRGQGTDTQYF.

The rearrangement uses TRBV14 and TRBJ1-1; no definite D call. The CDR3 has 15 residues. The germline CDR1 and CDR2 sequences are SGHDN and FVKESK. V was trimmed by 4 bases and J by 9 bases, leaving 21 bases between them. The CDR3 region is CASSPIASGAGKAFF. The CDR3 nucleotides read TGTGCCAGCAGCCCGATCGCGTCGGGCGCGGGGAAAGCTTTCTTT.

DNA of the CDR3: TGTGCCAGCAGCTTAGACACCGCCGTGATTGGAAACACCATATATTTT. It translates to CASSLDTAVIGNTIYF. This chain connects TRBV7-6 to TRBJ1-3; D ambiguous. V was trimmed by 1 base and J by 3 bases, leaving 13 bases between them. Germline-derived CDR1 and CDR2 are SGHVS and FNYEAQ. The CDR3 runs 16 residues.

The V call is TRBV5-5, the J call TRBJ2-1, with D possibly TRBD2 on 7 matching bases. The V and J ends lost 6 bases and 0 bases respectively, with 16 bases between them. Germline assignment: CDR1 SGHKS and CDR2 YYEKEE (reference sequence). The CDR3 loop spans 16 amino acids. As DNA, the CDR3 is TGTGCCAGCAACAGGGAGGGTCAAAGCTCCTACAATGAGCAGTTCTTC. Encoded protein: CASNREGQSSYNEQFF.

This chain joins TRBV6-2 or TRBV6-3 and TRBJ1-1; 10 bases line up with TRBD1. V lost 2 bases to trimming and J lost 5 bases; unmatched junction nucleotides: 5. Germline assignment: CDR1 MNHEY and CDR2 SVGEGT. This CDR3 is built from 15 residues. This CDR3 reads CASSYGGQGNTEAFF. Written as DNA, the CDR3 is TGTGCCAGCAGTTACGGGGGACAGGGGAATACTGAAGCTTTCTTT.

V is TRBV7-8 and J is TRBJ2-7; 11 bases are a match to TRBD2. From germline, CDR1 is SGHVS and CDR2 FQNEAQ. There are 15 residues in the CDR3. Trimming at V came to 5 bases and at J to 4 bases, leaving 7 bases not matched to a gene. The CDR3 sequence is CASSPAGLADYEQYF. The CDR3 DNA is TGTGCCAGCAGCCCCGCGGGACTAGCGGATTACGAGCAGTACTTC.

This CDR3 reads CASSKSEQGHSPLHF. Here the CDR3 DNA reads TGTGCCAGCAGTAAATCCGAACAGGGGCATTCACCCCTCCACTTT. The chain links TRBV7-9 to TRBJ1-6, with 7 nucleotides matching TRBD1. V was clipped by 6 bases and J by 8 bases; unmatched bases: 10. The CDR3 loop spans 15 amino acids. CDR1 is SEHNR and CDR2 is FQNEAQ in the germline V gene (reference sequence).

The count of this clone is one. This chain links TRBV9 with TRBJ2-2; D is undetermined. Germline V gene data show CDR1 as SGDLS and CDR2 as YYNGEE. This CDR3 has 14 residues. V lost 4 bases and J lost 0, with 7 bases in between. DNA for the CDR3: TGTGCCAGCAGCCCGGTCACGAACACCGGGGAGCTGTTTTTT. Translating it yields CASSPVTNTGELFF.

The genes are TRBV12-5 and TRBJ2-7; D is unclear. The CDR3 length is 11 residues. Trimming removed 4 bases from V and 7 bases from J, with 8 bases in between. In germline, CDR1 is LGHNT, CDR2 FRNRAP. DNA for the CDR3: TGTGCTAGTGGTTCTTACTTGGAGCAGTACTTC. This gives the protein CASGSYLEQYF.

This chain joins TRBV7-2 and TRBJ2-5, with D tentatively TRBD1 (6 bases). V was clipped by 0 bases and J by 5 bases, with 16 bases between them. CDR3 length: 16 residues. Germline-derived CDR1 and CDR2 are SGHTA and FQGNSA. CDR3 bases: TGTGCCAGCAGCTTAGCATCCGGGACACCTCGGGAGACCCAGTACTTC. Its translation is CASSLASGTPRETQYF.